This paragraph covers one T cell receptor beta chain sequence. Its antigen is not identified. Profiling relied on immunoSEQ multiplex PCR, and the TCRdb table lists in-frame clones only, not all of them. The repertoire holds roughly 2,400 clones, roughly 25% seen once, with around 15% in the top ten. Germline-derived CDR1 and CDR2 are MDHEN and SYDVKM. The CDR3 has 15 amino acids. J was trimmed by 10 bases and V by 7 bases; bases with no gene match: 12. This specimen comes from a study of T cells in localized non-small cell lung cancer. General observations from the study: Maximal T cell clonality occurred in uninvolved adjacent lung, with tumor ranking below it. A median about 54 of the top 100 tumor clones appeared in adjacent lung. Heterogeneity remains possible, as sequencing covered one tumor region only.

The starting material was lung tumor tissue, obtained before any cancer treatment. This clonotype was sampled from a female donor of 60 years or more with stage I lung adenocarcinoma. V usage is TRBV28 and J usage is TRBJ2-1; TRBD2 matches at 11 bases. The CDR3 spells CASMRKTSGSREQFF. The CDR3 DNA is TGTGCCAGCATGCGTAAAACTAGCGGGAGTCGGGAGCAGTTCTTC.